The 9 T cell receptor beta chains given below trace back to one sample, sequenced in a study of beta chain features in type 1 diabetes. Reverse transcription of all isolated RNA meant that expressed TCRB transcripts were sequenced. The method was immunoSEQ multiplex PCR; TCRdb's version includes in-frame clones alone and lacks a portion of them. In the table there are hundreds of thousands of clones, roughly a sixth of which are singletons. Sequenced material: naive CD4+ T cells from blood. The receptors stem from a woman aged 18-29 years in good health.

This clone was observed a handful of times. The V call is TRBV6-5, the J call TRBJ1-5, with D hard to call. V was pared by 0 bases and J by 7 bases, with 10 bases between. Germline CDR1 and CDR2: MNHEY and SVGAGI. The CDR3 sequence is 14 residues long. The CDR3 coding sequence is TGTGCCAGCAGTTACTCTCCAGTTGGACAGCCCCAGCATTTT. Translating gives CASSYSPVGQPQHF.

V and J are TRBV7-9 and TRBJ1-1, with D unclear. The germline V gene encodes CDR1 SEHNR and CDR2 FQNEAQ (reference sequence). The CDR3 extends over 16 amino acids. V lost 5 bases, J lost 5 bases, and 21 bases lay in between. In DNA, the CDR3 is TGTGCCAGCAGCCCCATATTTACCCCTGAAGGAACTGAAGCTTTCTTT. It yields the protein CASSPIFTPEGTEAFF.

This clone showed up just a few times. The chain employs TRBV14 and TRBJ1-2; possibly TRBD1 for D (6 bases). The CDR3 length is 16 residues. The ends were cut back, 2 bases at V and 7 bases at J, with 20 bases in the middle. Germline V gene data show CDR1 as SGHDN and CDR2 as FVKESK. This chain's CDR3 is CASSQRLSPGQSGYTF. As DNA, the CDR3 is TGTGCCAGCAGCCAAAGACTATCACCGGGACAATCTGGCTACACCTTC.

The chain couples TRBV11-2 to TRBJ2-7, with a possible D match to TRBD2 (5 bases). Germline values: CDR1 SGHAT, CDR2 FQNNGV. This CDR3 is 14 amino acids long. V gave up 3 bases and J gave up 3 bases, with 12 bases separating them. This chain's CDR3 is CASSLAGALYEQYF. In DNA form, the CDR3 reads TGTGCCAGCAGCTTGGCGGGCGCGCTCTACGAGCAGTACTTC.

The gene calls are TRBV4-1 and TRBJ2-7, with D uncertain. This CDR3 is built from 11 residues. V was pared by 4 bases and J by 9 bases, with 10 bases between. CDR1 and CDR2 from the germline V gene are MGHRA and YSYEKL. The CDR3 here is CASSLRPVQYF. CDR3 nucleotide sequence: TGCGCCAGCAGCCTGCGTCCCGTGCAGTACTTC.

This clone has a handful of counts. V usage is TRBV7-2 and J usage is TRBJ2-1; D could derive from TRBD1 or TRBD2 (5 bases each). Germline-derived CDR1 and CDR2 are SGHTA and FQGNSA. The CDR3 has 12 residues. The ends were cut back, 4 bases at V and 4 bases at J, with 5 bases in the middle. The CDR3 protein is CASSWGYNEQFF. CDR3 bases: TGTGCCAGCAGCTGGGGGTACAATGAGCAGTTCTTC. Full variable domain (remainder filled in from reference TRBV7-2 and TRBJ2-1): GAGVSQSPSNKVTEKGKDVELRCDPISGHTALYWYRQSLGQGLEFLIYFQGNSAPDKSGLPSDRFSAERTGGSVSTLTIQRTQQEDSAVYLCASSWGYNEQFFGPGTRLTVL.

For the CDR3, the DNA is TGTGCCAACAACTTAGGGGACGGGAGGGAAGCTTTCTTT. Translating gives CANNLGDGREAFF. The chain employs TRBV2 and TRBJ1-1, with D possibly matching TRBD1 (5 bases). V was clipped by 10 bases and J by 8 bases, with 20 bases between them. The germline V gene encodes CDR1 SNHLY and CDR2 FYNNEI. The CDR3 extends over 13 amino acids.

V is TRBV11-1 and J is TRBJ2-5, with a tentative D call TRBD1 (5 bases). This CDR3 is built from 11 residues. Between the trimmed V and J ends, which lost 1 base and 9 bases, there was a span of 6 bases. Germline-derived CDR1 and CDR2 are SGHAT and FQDESV (reference sequence). CDR3 in amino acids: CASSLEGAQYF. CDR3 bases: TGTGCCAGCAGCTTAGAAGGGGCCCAGTACTTC.

The CDR3 nucleotides are TGTGCCAGTAGTATAGCGAGGACAGCGTACCAAGAGACCCAGTACTTC. This translates into CASSIARTAYQETQYF. This chain joins TRBV19 and TRBJ2-5, with D possibly matching TRBD1 (6 bases). The germline CDR1 and CDR2 sequences are LNHDA and SQIVND (reference sequence). CDR3 size: 16 residues. V was shortened by 1 base and J by 0 bases, with 12 bases between the two germline ends.